The 6 T cell receptor beta chains below come from one sample, sequenced in a study of blood T cell repertoires in COVID-19. The protocol was immunoSEQ multiplex PCR, while the TCRdb copy is restricted to in-frame clones and leaves out a portion. The table records tens of thousands of clones, about 90% of them present only once. Specimen: peripheral blood. The receptors originated from a woman in her thirties or forties with active or convalescent COVID-19.

This rearrangement joins TRBV19 to TRBJ1-2; 9 bases match TRBD1. This CDR3 region has 15 residues. The germline CDR1 and CDR2 sequences are LNHDA and SQIVND (reference sequence). After removal of 5 bases from V and 5 bases from J, the junction contained 9 bases not matched to a gene. In DNA, the CDR3 is TGTGCCAGTAGTTTCTCCGGGACAGGGTCATATGGCTACACCTTC. It encodes CASSFSGTGSYGYTF.

The chain combines TRBV11-2 with TRBJ1-5, with D perhaps matching TRBD1 (5 bases). Per germline, CDR1 SGHAT and CDR2 FQNNGV. The CDR3 runs to 14 residues. Trimming left V 1 base short and J 9 bases short, with 13 bases between. Here the CDR3 reads CASSLAHGQTPQHF. The CDR3 DNA reads as TGTGCCAGCAGCTTAGCCCACGGACAAACGCCCCAGCATTTT.

This chain links TRBV5-1 with TRBJ2-5, with D maybe TRBD2 (7 bases). The V end lost 4 bases, the J end lost 2 bases, and 18 bases lay between the germline ends. Germline CDR1 reads SGHRS; CDR2 reads YFSETQ. CDR3 size: 16 residues. This CDR3 reads CASSTGGGSGQETQYF. In DNA form, the CDR3 reads TGCGCCAGCAGCACGGGGGGCGGCTCGGGACAAGAGACCCAGTACTTC.

J is TRBJ1-1 and V is TRBV4-1, with TRBD1 as a possible D gene (5 bases). Germline V gene data show CDR1 as MGHRA and CDR2 as YSYEKL. The ends were cut back, 6 bases at V and 1 base at J, with 15 bases in the middle. The CDR3 contains 15 residues. CDR3 amino acids: CASRSGALRNTEAFF. The CDR3 DNA reads as TGCGCCAGCAGAAGCGGGGCATTACGGAACACTGAAGCTTTCTTT.

The chain uses TRBV2 and TRBJ2-4; TRBD2 aligns across 8 bases. Germline loops: CDR1 SNHLY, CDR2 FYNNEI. V shed 6 bases, J shed 8 bases, and the junction held 15 bases outside the gene matches. This CDR3 spans 16 amino acids. CDR3 sequence reads: CASSLSGGRLLDIQYF. DNA of the CDR3: TGTGCCAGCAGCCTAAGCGGGGGAAGACTCTTAGACATTCAGTACTTC.

The chain uses TRBV4-1 and TRBJ1-1; no firm D call. Germline CDR1 and CDR2: MGHRA and YSYEKL. Trimming stripped 1 base from V and 8 bases from J, with 5 bases between. The CDR3 is 11 residues long. CDR3 nucleotides: TGCGCCAGCAGCCAAGCTCGGGAAGCTTTCTTT. It specifies CASSQAREAFF.